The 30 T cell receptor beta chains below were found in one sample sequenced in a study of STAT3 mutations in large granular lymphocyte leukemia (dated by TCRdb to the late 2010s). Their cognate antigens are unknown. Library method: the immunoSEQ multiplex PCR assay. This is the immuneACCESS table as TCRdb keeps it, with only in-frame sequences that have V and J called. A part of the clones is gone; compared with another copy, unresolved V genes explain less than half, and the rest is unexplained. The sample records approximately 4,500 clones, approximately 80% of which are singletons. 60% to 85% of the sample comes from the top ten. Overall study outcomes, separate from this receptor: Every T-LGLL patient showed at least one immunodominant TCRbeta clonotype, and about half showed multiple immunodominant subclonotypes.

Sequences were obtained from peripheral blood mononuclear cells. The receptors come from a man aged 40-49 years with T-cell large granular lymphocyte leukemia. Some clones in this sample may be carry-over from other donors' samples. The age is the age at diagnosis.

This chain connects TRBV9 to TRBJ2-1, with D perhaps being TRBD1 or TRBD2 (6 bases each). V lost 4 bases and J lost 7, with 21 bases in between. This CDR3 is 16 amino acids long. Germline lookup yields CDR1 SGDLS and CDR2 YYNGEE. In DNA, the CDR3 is TGTGCCAGCAGCTCCCGTGGATACGGGGGCGGGAATGAGCAGTTCTTC. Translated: CASSSRGYGGGNEQFF.

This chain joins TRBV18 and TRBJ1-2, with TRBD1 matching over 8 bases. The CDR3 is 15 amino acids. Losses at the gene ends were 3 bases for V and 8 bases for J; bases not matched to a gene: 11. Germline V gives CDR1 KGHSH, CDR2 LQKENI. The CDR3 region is CASSPSHDRGRGYTF. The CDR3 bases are TGTGCCAGCTCACCGTCGCACGACAGGGGTCGAGGCTACACCTTC. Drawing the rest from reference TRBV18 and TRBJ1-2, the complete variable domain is NAGVMQNPRHLVRRRGQEARLRCSPMKGHSHVYWYRQLPEEGLKFMVYLQKENIIDESGMPKERFSAEFPKEGPSILRIQQVVRGDSAAYFCASSPSHDRGRGYTFGSGTRLTVV.

The CDR3 loop is CSLEEDYGYTF. Written as DNA, the CDR3 is TGCAGTCTCGAGGAGGACTATGGCTACACCTTC. V and J are TRBV20-1 and TRBJ1-2; D not resolved. The germline V and J ends were trimmed by 8 bases and 3 bases, with 10 bases remaining between them. Germline-derived CDR1 and CDR2 are DFQATT and SNEGSKA (reference sequence). The CDR3 spans 11 residues.

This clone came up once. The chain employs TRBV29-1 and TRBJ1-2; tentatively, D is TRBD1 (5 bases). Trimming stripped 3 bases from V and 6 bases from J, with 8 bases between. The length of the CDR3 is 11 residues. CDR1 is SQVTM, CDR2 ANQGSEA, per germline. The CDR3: CSVERGDGYTF. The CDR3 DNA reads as TGCAGCGTTGAGAGGGGTGATGGCTACACCTTC.

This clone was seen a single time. CDR3: CASSYSRALYGYTF. DNA for the CDR3: TGTGCCAGCAGTTATTCCCGGGCCCTTTATGGCTACACCTTC. The chain has TRBV6-5 and TRBJ1-2; no clear D gene. The CDR3 is made up of 14 amino acids. Germline CDR1 reads MNHEY; CDR2 reads SVGAGI. Trimming took off 3 bases at V and 5 bases at J, with 13 bases between the two ends.

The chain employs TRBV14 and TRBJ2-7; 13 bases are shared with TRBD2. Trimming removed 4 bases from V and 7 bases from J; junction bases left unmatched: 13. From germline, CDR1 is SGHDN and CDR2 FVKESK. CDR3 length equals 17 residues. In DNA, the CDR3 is TGTGCCAGCAGCCCTCTTATGGGGACTAGCGGGGCGGGGGAGCAGTACTTC. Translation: CASSPLMGTSGAGEQYF.

The CDR3 reads CASSLETGSTEAFF. The CDR3, as DNA: TGCGCCAGCAGCTTGGAGACAGGAAGCACTGAAGCTTTCTTT. The chain has TRBV5-1 and TRBJ1-1; weak D call: TRBD1 (6 bases). Trimming shortened V by 0 bases and J by 4 bases, and 10 bases separated the two germline ends. The germline gives CDR1 SGHRS, CDR2 YFSETQ. CDR3 length: 14 residues.

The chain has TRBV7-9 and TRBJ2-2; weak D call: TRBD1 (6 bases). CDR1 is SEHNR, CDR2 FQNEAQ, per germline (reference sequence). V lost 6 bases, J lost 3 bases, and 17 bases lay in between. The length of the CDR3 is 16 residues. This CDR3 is CASRSAGTLDTGELFF. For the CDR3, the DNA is TGTGCCAGCAGGTCGGCCGGGACACTGGACACCGGGGAGCTGTTTTTT.

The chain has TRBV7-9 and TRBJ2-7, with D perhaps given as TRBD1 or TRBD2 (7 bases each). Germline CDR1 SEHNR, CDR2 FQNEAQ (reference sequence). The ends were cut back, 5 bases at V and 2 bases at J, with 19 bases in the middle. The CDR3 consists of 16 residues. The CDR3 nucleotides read TGTGCCAGCAGCCCCAAGGGCAGGGGGGGACCCTACGAGCAGTACTTC. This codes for CASSPKGRGGPYEQYF. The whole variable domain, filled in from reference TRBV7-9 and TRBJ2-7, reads DTGVSQNPRHKITKRGQNVTFRCDPISEHNRLYWYRQTLGQGPEFLTYFQNEAQLEKSRLLSDRFSAERPKGSFSTLEIQRTEQGDSAMYLCASSPKGRGGPYEQYFGPGTRLTVT.

CDR3 sequence: CATSGRQVFYNEQFF. The CDR3 DNA is TGTGCCACCAGCGGCAGACAGGTTTTCTACAATGAGCAGTTCTTC. The chain is built from TRBV15 and TRBJ2-1, with a possible D match to TRBD1 (6 bases). The CDR3 covers 15 residues. V dropped 5 bases and J dropped 3 bases, with 14 bases sitting between them. The germline gives CDR1 LNHNV, CDR2 YYDKDF (reference sequence).

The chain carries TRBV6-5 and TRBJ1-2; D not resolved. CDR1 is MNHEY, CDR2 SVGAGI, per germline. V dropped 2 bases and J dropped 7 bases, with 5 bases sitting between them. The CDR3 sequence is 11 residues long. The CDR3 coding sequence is TGTGCCAGCAGTTACATGGGTGGCTACACCTTC. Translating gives CASSYMGGYTF.

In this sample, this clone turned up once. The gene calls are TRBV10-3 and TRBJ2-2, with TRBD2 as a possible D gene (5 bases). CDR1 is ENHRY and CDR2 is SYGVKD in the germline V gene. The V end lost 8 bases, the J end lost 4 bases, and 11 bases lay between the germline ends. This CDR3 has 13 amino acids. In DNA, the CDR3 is TGTGCCATCCTGATTCTAGCCACCGGGGAGCTGTTTTTT. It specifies CAILILATGELFF.

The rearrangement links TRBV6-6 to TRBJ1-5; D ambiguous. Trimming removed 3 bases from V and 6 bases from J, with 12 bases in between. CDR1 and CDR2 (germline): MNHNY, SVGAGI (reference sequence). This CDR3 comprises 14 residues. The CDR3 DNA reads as TGTGCCAGCAGTTATTTTAGTCCTCCTCAGCCCCAGCATTTT. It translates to CASSYFSPPQPQHF.

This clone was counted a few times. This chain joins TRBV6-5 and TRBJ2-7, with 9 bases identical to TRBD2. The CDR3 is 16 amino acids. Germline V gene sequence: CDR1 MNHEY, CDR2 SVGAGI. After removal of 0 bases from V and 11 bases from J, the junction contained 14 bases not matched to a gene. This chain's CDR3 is CASSYSLAGPEREKYF. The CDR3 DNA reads TGTGCCAGCAGTTACTCCCTAGCGGGGCCCGAACGGGAGAAGTACTTC.

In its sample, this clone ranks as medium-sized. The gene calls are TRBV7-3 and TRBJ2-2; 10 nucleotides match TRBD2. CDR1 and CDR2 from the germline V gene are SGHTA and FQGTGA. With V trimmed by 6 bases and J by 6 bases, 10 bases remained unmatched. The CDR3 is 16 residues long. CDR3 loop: CASRPSGGAAPGELFF. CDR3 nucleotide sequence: TGTGCCAGCAGACCCAGCGGGGGGGCCGCTCCCGGGGAGCTGTTTTTT. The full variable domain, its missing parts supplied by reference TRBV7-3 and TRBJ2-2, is GAGVSQTPSNKVTEKGKYVELRCDPISGHTALYWYRQSLGQGPEFLIYFQGTGAADDSGLPNDRFFAVRPEGSVSTLKIQRTERGDSAVYLCASRPSGGAAPGELFFGEGSRLTVL.

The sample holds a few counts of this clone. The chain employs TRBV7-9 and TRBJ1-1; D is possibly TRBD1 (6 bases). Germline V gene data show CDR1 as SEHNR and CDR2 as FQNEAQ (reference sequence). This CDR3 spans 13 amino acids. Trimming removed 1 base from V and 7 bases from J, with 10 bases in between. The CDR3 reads CASSLGTALEAFF. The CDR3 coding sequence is TGTGCCAGCAGCTTAGGGACAGCCCTTGAAGCTTTCTTT.

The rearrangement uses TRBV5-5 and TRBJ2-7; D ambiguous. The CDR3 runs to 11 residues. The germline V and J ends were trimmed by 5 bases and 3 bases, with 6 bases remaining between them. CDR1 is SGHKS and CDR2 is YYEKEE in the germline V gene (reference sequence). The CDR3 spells CASRAIYEQYF. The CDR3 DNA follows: TGTGCCAGCAGGGCCATCTACGAGCAGTACTTC. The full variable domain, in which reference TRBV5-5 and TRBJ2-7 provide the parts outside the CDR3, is DAGVTQSPTHLIKTRGQQVTLRCSPISGHKSVSWYQQVLGQGPQFIFQYYEKEERGRGNFPDRFSARQFPNYSSELNVNALLLGDSALYLCASRAIYEQYFGPGTRLTVT.

This CDR3 is CAWSVQGNQPQHF. CDR3 DNA: TGTGCCTGGAGTGTGCAGGGCAATCAGCCCCAGCATTTT. V and J are TRBV30 and TRBJ1-5; D is undetermined. The CDR3 has 13 amino acids. Germline assignment: CDR1 GTSNPN and CDR2 SVGIG (reference sequence). The V and J ends lost 0 bases and 2 bases respectively, with 5 bases between them.

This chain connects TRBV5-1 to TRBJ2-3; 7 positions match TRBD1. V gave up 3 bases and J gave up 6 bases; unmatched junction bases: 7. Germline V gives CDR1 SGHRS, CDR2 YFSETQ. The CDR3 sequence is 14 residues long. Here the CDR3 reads CASSSGQPEDTQYF. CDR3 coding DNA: TGCGCCAGCAGCTCGGGACAGCCGGAGGATACGCAGTATTTT.

Here the CDR3 reads CASSVTGDSYEQYF. CDR3 nucleotides: TGTGCCAGCAGCGTAACAGGGGATTCCTACGAGCAGTACTTC. The chain carries TRBV9 and TRBJ2-7; 7 nucleotides agree with TRBD1. The germline V gene encodes CDR1 SGDLS and CDR2 YYNGEE. The junction had 2 bases not matched to a gene; V was cut back by 1 base and J by 1 base. This CDR3 comprises 14 residues.

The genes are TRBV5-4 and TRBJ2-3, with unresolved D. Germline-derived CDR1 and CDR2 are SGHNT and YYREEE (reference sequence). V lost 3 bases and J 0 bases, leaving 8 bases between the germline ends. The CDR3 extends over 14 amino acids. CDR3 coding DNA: TGTGCCAGCAGCTCCCCTCCTAGCACAGATACGCAGTATTTT. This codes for CASSSPPSTDTQYF.

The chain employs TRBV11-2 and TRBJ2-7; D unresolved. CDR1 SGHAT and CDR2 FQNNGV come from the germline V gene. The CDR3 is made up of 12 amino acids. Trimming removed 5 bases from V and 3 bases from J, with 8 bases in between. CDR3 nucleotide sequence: TGTGCCAGCAGCCTCATTAGCTACGAGCAGTACTTC. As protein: CASSLISYEQYF.

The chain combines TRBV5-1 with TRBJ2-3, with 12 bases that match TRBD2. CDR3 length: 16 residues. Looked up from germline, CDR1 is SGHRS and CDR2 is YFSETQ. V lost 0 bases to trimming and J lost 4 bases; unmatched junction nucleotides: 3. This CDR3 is CASSLASGGVPDTQYF. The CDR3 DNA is TGCGCCAGCAGCTTGGCTAGCGGGGGGGTCCCAGATACGCAGTATTTT.

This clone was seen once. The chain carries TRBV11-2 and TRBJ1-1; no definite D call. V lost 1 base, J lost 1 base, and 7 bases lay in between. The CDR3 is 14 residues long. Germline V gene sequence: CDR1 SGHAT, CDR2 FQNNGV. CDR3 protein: CASSLVPGNTEAFF. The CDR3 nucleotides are TGTGCCAGCAGCTTAGTGCCCGGGAACACTGAAGCTTTCTTT.

For the CDR3, the DNA is TGTGCCAGCTCACCATCAGGGGCCTACGAGCAGTACTTC. Its protein product is CASSPSGAYEQYF. The V gene is TRBV18, the J gene TRBJ2-7; D perhaps matches TRBD1 (6 bases). Trimming stripped 2 bases from V and 2 bases from J, with 7 bases between. Germline V gene sequence: CDR1 KGHSH, CDR2 LQKENI. The CDR3 runs 13 residues.

CDR3 residues: CASSPRDAVSYEQYF. In DNA form, the CDR3 reads TGTGCCAGCAGCCCCCGGGACGCGGTGAGCTACGAGCAGTACTTC. V gene TRBV9 combines with J gene TRBJ2-7, with D tentatively TRBD1 or TRBD2 (5 bases each). The CDR3 consists of 15 residues. V was trimmed by 4 bases and J by 3 bases, leaving 17 bases between them. CDR1 and CDR2 from the germline V gene are SGDLS and YYNGEE.

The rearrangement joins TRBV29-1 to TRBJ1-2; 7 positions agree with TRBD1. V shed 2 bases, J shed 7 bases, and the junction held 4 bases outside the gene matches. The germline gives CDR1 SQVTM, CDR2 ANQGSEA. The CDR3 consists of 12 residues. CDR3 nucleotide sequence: TGCAGCGTTGAATTAGGGGGCACTGGCTACACCTTC. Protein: CSVELGGTGYTF.

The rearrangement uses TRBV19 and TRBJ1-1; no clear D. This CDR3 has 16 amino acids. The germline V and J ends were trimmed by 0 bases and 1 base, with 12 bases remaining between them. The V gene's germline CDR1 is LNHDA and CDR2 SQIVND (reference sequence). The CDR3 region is CASSIDRAAKNTEAFF. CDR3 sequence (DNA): TGTGCCAGTAGTATAGATAGAGCAGCAAAGAACACTGAAGCTTTCTTT.

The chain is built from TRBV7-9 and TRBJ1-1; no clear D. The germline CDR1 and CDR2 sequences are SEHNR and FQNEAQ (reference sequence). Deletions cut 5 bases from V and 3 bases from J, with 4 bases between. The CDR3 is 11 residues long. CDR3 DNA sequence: TGTGCCAGCAGCCCCTACACTGAAGCTTTCTTT. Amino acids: CASSPYTEAFF.

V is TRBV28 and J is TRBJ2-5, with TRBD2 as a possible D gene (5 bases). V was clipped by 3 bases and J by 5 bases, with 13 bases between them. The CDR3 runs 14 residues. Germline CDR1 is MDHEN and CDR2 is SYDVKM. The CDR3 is CASSLAPGGETQYF. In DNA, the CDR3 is TGTGCCAGCAGTTTGGCCCCGGGCGGGGAGACCCAGTACTTC.